This is a list of T cell receptor beta chains from one sample in a study of blood T cells in healthy people across ages. Using its own MiXCR run on the 5' RACE reads, TCRdb lists one record per CDR3 protein. Here the sample spans 800,000 or so distinct CDR3 sequences, about 42% being singletons. Sequenced: blood. These receptors originate from an elderly man in good health. Each CDR3 is given with its conserved first and last residue. D genes are given only for firm matches. Clone size appears in some rows only: once, few, many, or a class for an expanded clone.

>TRBJ2-3|TRBV4-2|-|TRBD1
CASSQVTGEAGDTQYF
TGTGCCAGCAGCCAAGTGACAGGGGAAGCCGGAGATACGCAGTATTTT
>TRBJ2-7|TRBV28|few|-
CASRGRGSSYEQYF
TGTGCCAGCAGGGGACGGGGGAGCTCCTACGAGCAGTACTTC
>TRBJ2-1|TRBV4-2|once|-
CASSQEPGGSYNEQFF
TGTGCCAGCAGCCAAGAGCCCGGGGGCTCCTACAATGAGCAGTTCTTC
>TRBJ2-7|TRBV19|-|-
CASSKWTAYDEQYF
TGTGCCAGTAGTAAGTGGACAGCATACGACGAGCAGTACTTC
>TRBJ1-1|TRBV20-1|-|-
CSALPYGGLGTEAFF
TGCAGTGCTCTCCCTTATGGGGGTTTGGGGACTGAAGCTTTCTTT
>TRBJ2-7|TRBV7-2|few|-
CASSSQLVSEQYF
TGTGCCAGCAGCTCCCAACTAGTTTCCGAGCAGTACTTC
>TRBJ2-7|TRBV21-1|-|-
CASSLKGRVYEQYF
TGTGCCAGCAGCCTAAAGGGCAGGGTCTACGAGCAGTACTTC
>TRBJ2-1|TRBV20-1|many|-
CSAPDMSAEQFF
TGCAGTGCTCCCGACATGTCCGCTGAGCAGTTCTTC
>TRBJ1-2|TRBV20-1|-|-
CSAWSSNYGYTF
TGCAGTGCTTGGTCGTCTAACTATGGCTACACCTTC
>TRBJ2-1|TRBV7-2|-|TRBD2
CASSSGGLAGSYEQFF
TGTGCCAGCAGCTCGGGGGGACTAGCGGGATCCTATGAGCAGTTCTTC
>TRBJ2-7|TRBV20-1|-|TRBD1
CSAQPRTGLQQYF
TGCAGTGCCCAACCGAGGACAGGGTTGCAGCAGTACTTC
>TRBJ2-3|TRBV12-3/TRBV12-4|few|-
CASNPGTTDTQYF
TGTGCCAGCAACCCCGGGACCACAGATACGCAGTATTTT
>TRBJ2-3|TRBV29-1|few|-
CSVVWGSTDTQYF
TGCAGCGTTGTATGGGGCAGCACAGATACGCAGTATTTT
>TRBJ1-2|TRBV2|-|-
CASSEGGQGYGYTF
TGTGCCAGCAGTGAAGGGGGCCAGGGCTATGGCTACACCTTC
>TRBJ1-4|TRBV5-5|-|-
CASSWEGQGEKLFF
TGTGCCAGCAGCTGGGAGGGGCAGGGGGAAAAACTGTTTTTT
>TRBJ2-4|TRBV25-1|-|-
CASSETATIENIQYF
TGTGCCAGCAGTGAAACTGCCACAATAGAAAACATTCAGTACTTC
>TRBJ2-7|TRBV7-7|-|TRBD1
CASSLAGTGCEQYF
TGTGCTAGCAGCTTAGCCGGGACAGGCTGCGAGCAGTACTTC
>TRBJ2-3|TRBV30|few|TRBD2
CAWSVSGRPTDTQYF
TGTGCCTGGAGTGTAAGCGGGAGACCCACAGATACGCAGTATTTT
>TRBJ2-1|TRBV24-1|-|-
CATSKQDRQQFF
TGTGCCACCAGTAAACAGGATAGGCAGCAGTTCTTC
>TRBJ1-5|TRBV28|once|-
CASSLLTGGRGSKPQHF
TGTGCCAGCAGCCTTCTCACGGGGGGGCGGGGGAGTAAGCCCCAGCATTTT
>TRBJ2-1|TRBV7-3|-|-
CASSLTLTNDEQFF
TGTGCCAGCAGCTTAACGCTTACCAACGATGAGCAGTTCTTC
>TRBJ2-1|TRBV5-1|few|TRBD1
CASSLGGGYDEQFF
TGCGCCAGCAGCTTGGGAGGGGGCTACGATGAGCAGTTCTTC
>TRBJ2-1|TRBV7-3|-|-
CASSLDGGESGNEQFF
TGTGCCAGCAGCTTAGACGGAGGGGAGTCGGGCAATGAGCAGTTCTTC
>TRBJ2-3|TRBV7-2|-|-
CASSSTALNTQYF
TGTGCCAGCAGCTCGACGGCCCTGAATACGCAGTATTTT
>TRBJ2-5|TRBV5-1|few|TRBD2
CASSLSRLAGVITGETQYF
TGCGCCAGCAGCTTGAGCCGGCTAGCGGGAGTAATTACGGGGGAGACCCAGTACTTC
>TRBJ1-1|TRBV10-3|-|TRBD1
CAISSGTGSTEAFF
TGTGCCATCAGTTCCGGGACAGGGTCCACTGAAGCTTTCTTT
>TRBJ1-2|TRBV7-2|few|-
CASSLALSDRYGYTF
TGTGCCAGCAGCTTAGCGCTGTCAGATAGATATGGCTACACCTTC
>TRBJ2-3|TRBV29-1|-|-
CSVIWDTQYF
TGCAGCGTTATTTGGGATACGCAGTATTTT
>TRBJ2-1|TRBV7-2|few|-
CASSPRRDTISYNEQFF
TGTGCCAGCAGCCCCCGAAGAGACACTATCTCCTACAATGAGCAGTTCTTC
>TRBJ2-5|TRBV6-4|-|-
CATQTPPGIMTQYF
TGTGCCACCCAAACCCCCCCGGGGATAATGACCCAGTACTTC
>TRBJ1-2|TRBV5-1|many|-
CASSLGVDYGYTF
TGCGCCAGCAGCTTAGGCGTTGACTATGGCTACACCTTC
>TRBJ2-3|TRBV6-5|-|TRBD2
CASSSGLAAGTDTQYF
TGTGCCAGCAGTTCAGGACTAGCGGCGGGGACAGATACGCAGTATTTT
>TRBJ2-1|TRBV5-1|-|TRBD2
CASSLSPGTREETQFF
TGCGCCAGCAGCTTATCCCCCGGGACTAGAGAAGAGACCCAGTTCTTC
>TRBJ1-4|TRBV6-6|few|-
CATAMERGKLFF
TGTGCCACTGCGATGGAGAGGGGAAAACTGTTTTTT
>TRBJ2-1|TRBV7-3|-|-
CASSLRSGQYNEQSF
TGTGCCAGCAGCTTAAGGAGCGGACAGTACAATGAGCAGTCCTTC
>TRBJ2-7|TRBV5-4|-|-
CASSYRDKAYNEQYF
TGTGCCAGCAGCTACCGGGACAAAGCCTACAATGAGCAGTACTTC
>TRBJ2-1|TRBV9|-|-
CASGPGGRNEQFF
TGTGCCAGTGGGCCCGGGGGACGAAATGAGCAGTTCTTC
>TRBJ2-7|TRBV19|-|-
CASSIGGGTAYEQYF
TGTGCCAGTAGTATCGGAGGGGGCACGGCATACGAGCAGTACTTC
>TRBJ2-7|TRBV29-1|many|-
CSVDHAGYEQYF
TGCAGCGTTGACCATGCGGGCTACGAGCAGTACTTC
>TRBJ2-7|TRBV7-2|-|-
CASSPRTSRGAYNEQYF
TGTGCCAGCAGCCCCCGGACTTCCCGAGGGGCATACAATGAGCAGTACTTC
>TRBJ2-7|TRBV20-1|-|TRBD2
CSARHQLGEGREQYF
TGCAGTGCTAGACATCAGTTGGGGGAGGGCCGTGAGCAGTACTTC
>TRBJ2-7|TRBV20-1|-|-
CSAREGIYEQYF
TGCAGTGCGAGAGAGGGGATCTACGAGCAGTACTTC
>TRBJ2-1|TRBV20-1|-|TRBD2
CSARDVTSGKNEQFF
TGCAGTGCTAGAGACGTGACTAGCGGGAAAAATGAGCAGTTCTTC
>TRBJ1-2|TRBV12-3/TRBV12-4|-|TRBD1
CASSVGTGGHGYTF
TGTGCCAGCAGTGTAGGGACAGGAGGTCATGGCTACACCTTC
>TRBJ2-2|TRBV29-1|-|-
CSGVQLTGELFF
TGCAGCGGGGTACAGCTCACCGGGGAGCTGTTTTTT